The 11 T cell receptor beta chains presented below share a single source sample, sequenced in a study of T cell responses to AZD1222 COVID-19 vaccine. The table came from immunoSEQ multiplex PCR; TCRdb's copy has only in-frame clones and leaves some out. The sample has roughly 120,000 clones; over 80% are singletons. This specimen was peripheral blood, taken 28 days after the second AZD1222 dose. These receptor sequences come from an adult who received the AZD1222 COVID-19 vaccine.

V and J are TRBV12-3 or TRBV12-4 and TRBJ1-1; the D is unclear. CDR3 size: 12 residues. Trimming removed 7 bases at V and 7 bases at J, with 13 bases between. DNA of the CDR3: TGTGCCAGCAACCCGGGAGCAATTGAAGCTTTCTTT. This codes for CASNPGAIEAFF.

J is TRBJ2-2 and V is TRBV5-4; 12 nucleotides line up with TRBD1. CDR3 length: 16 residues. Germline assignment: CDR1 SGHNT and CDR2 YYREEE (reference sequence). V lost 2 bases and J lost 7; bases outside the gene matches: 6. This chain's CDR3 is CASSFGDRGRNGELFF. The DNA of the CDR3 is TGTGCCAGCAGCTTCGGGGACAGGGGGCGCAACGGGGAGCTGTTTTTT.

The CDR3 is CASSVDSYNEQFF. The CDR3 region has the DNA TGCGCCAGCAGCGTAGACAGTTACAATGAGCAGTTCTTC. This chain connects TRBV5-1 to TRBJ2-1; maybe TRBD1 (5 bases). This CDR3 is built from 13 residues. Germline loops: CDR1 SGHRS, CDR2 YFSETQ. Trimming left V 4 bases short and J 4 bases short, with 9 bases between. Combining the CDR3 with reference TRBV5-1 and TRBJ2-1 gives the whole variable domain KAGVTQTPRYLIKTRGQQVTLSCSPISGHRSVSWYQQTPGQGLQFLFEYFSETQRNKGNFPGRFSGRQFSNSRSEMNVSTLELGDSALYLCASSVDSYNEQFFGPGTRLTVL.

This chain links TRBV2 with TRBJ1-4; 7 bases fit TRBD1. Trimming cost V 7 bases and J 2 bases; bases outside gene matches: 7. Germline lookup yields CDR1 SNHLY and CDR2 FYNNEI. The CDR3 runs to 15 residues. The CDR3 sequence is CASNERQGTNEKLFF. The CDR3 bases are TGTGCCAGCAACGAACGACAGGGCACTAATGAAAAACTGTTTTTT.

V and J are TRBV28 and TRBJ1-5; the D gene is possibly TRBD1 (5 bases). Germline CDR1 and CDR2: MDHEN and SYDVKM. Deletions cut 1 base from V and 1 base from J, with 14 bases between. The CDR3 loop spans 17 amino acids. CDR3 nucleotide sequence: TGTGCCAGCAGTTTATCTCTTATGGGGGACAGCAATCAGCCCCAGCATTTT. Its translation: CASSLSLMGDSNQPQHF.

V is TRBV5-4 and J is TRBJ1-4; 8 bases fit TRBD1. Germline lookup yields CDR1 SGHNT and CDR2 YYREEE (reference sequence). The CDR3 has 15 residues. After removal of 2 bases from V and 8 bases from J, the junction contained 8 bases not matched to a gene. CDR3 DNA: TGTGCCAGCAGCTTTCAGGGGGCGCGTCCCGAAAAACTGTTTTTT. Amino acids: CASSFQGARPEKLFF.

The V call is TRBV3-1 (or the pseudogene TRBV3-2), the J call TRBJ2-1; D not resolved. V lost 0 bases, J lost 9 bases, and 6 bases lay in between. Germline V lookup: CDR1 LGHDT, CDR2 YNNKEL (reference sequence). The CDR3 sequence is 12 residues long. Here the CDR3 reads CASSQDVGEQFF. Here the CDR3 DNA reads TGTGCCAGCAGCCAAGATGTTGGTGAGCAGTTCTTC.

The V call is TRBV5-6, the J call TRBJ1-6; 10 positions match TRBD1. The germline gives CDR1 SGHDT, CDR2 YYEEEE. J lost 6 bases, V lost 0 bases, and 3 bases had no gene match. The CDR3 loop spans 16 amino acids. The CDR3 bases are TGTGCCAGCAGCTTGGGACAGGGGGCGAGTAATTCACCCCTCCACTTT. Amino acid sequence: CASSLGQGASNSPLHF.

In this sample, this clone turned up once. The chain employs TRBV25-1 and TRBJ2-2; either TRBD1 or TRBD2 may fit D (5 bases each). The V gene's germline CDR1 is MGHDK and CDR2 SYGVNS. V lost 7 bases to trimming and J lost 0 bases, with 21 bases between them. The CDR3 consists of 18 residues. The CDR3 bases are TGTGCCAGCAACCCACCCGGAACAGGACTCGCGAACACCGGGGAGCTGTTTTTT. It specifies CASNPPGTGLANTGELFF.

The chain joins TRBV12-3 or TRBV12-4 to TRBJ1-4, with a weak D call TRBD1 (5 bases). The CDR3 totals 11 residues. Trimming cost V 2 bases and J 12 bases, with 7 bases left between them. CDR3 region: CASSLPGELFF. For the CDR3, the DNA is TGTGCCAGCAGTTTACCGGGGGAACTGTTTTTT.

As concerns this clone: One end of the junction does not line up with germline, which may come from a read error. V usage is TRBV7-7 and J usage is TRBJ2-5, with D perhaps matching TRBD2 (6 bases). This CDR3 has 14 residues. Germline assignment: CDR1 SSHAT and CDR2 FNYEAQ (reference sequence). The CDR3 here is CASSFGAGRETQYF. Written as DNA, the CDR3 is TGTGCTAGCAGCTTTGGGGCAGGGAGGGAGACCCAGTACTTC. Full variable domain (missing parts from reference TRBV7-7 and TRBJ2-5): GAGVSQSPRYKVTKRGQDVTLRCDPISSHATLYWYQQALGQGPEFLTYFNYEAQPDKSGLPSDRFSAERPEGSISTLTIQRTEQRDSAMYRCASSFGAGRETQYFGPGTRLLVL.